This is a list of T cell receptor beta chains from one sample in a study of Ad26.COV2.S vaccination and SARS-CoV-2 variants. Clones were sequenced by immunoSEQ multiplex PCR, and TCRdb holds only the in-frame ones, with some missing. This table holds some 340,000 clones, more than 70% found once. This specimen consisted of peripheral blood, obtained in a trial of Ad26.COV2.S vaccine versus placebo. These receptors all come from a person between 18 and 60 years old who received the Ad26.COV2.S COVID-19 vaccine or a placebo. Each CDR3 is given with its conserved first and last residue. The D gene is left open where the match is weak. Size is omitted from some rows. Given values are once, few, many or a class for expanded clones.

V	D	J	size	CDR3	DNA
TRBV9	-	TRBJ2-6	-	CASSARGDSGANVLTF	TGTGCCAGCAGCGCCCGAGGGGACTCTGGGGCCAACGTCCTGACTTTC
TRBV9	-	TRBJ2-1	-	CASSDTRGTQQFF	TGTGCCAGCAGCGACACCCGGGGGACCCAGCAGTTCTTC
TRBV5-4	-	TRBJ2-7	once	CASSLWTQSYEQYF	TGTGCCAGCAGCCTATGGACACAATCCTACGAGCAGTACTTC
TRBV4-3	-	TRBJ2-2	-	CASSQGGGAEGGELFF	TGCGCCAGCAGCCAAGGGGGGGGCGCAGAGGGCGGGGAGCTGTTTTTT
TRBV30	-	TRBJ1-5	few	CAWSEGVVNQPQHF	TGTGCCTGGAGTGAGGGAGTGGTGAATCAGCCCCAGCATTTT
TRBV7-2	-	TRBJ2-1	-	CASSLRTFEQFF	TGTGCCAGCAGCTTACGGACATTTGAGCAGTTCTTC
TRBV5-4	TRBD1	TRBJ2-7	few	CASSFLGTGPYEQYF	TGTGCCAGCAGCTTCTTGGGGACAGGGCCCTACGAGCAGTACTTC
TRBV14	-	TRBJ1-3	-	CASRRGSGNTIYF	TGTGCCAGCAGACGTGGCTCTGGAAACACCATATATTTT
TRBV21-1	-	TRBJ1-3	-	CASSVRTNGNTIYF	TGTGCCAGCAGCGTCCGGACGAATGGAAACACCATATATTTT
TRBV6-5	TRBD1	TRBJ2-7	-	CASTPDRASPYEQYF	TGTGCCAGCACCCCGGACAGGGCTTCTCCCTACGAGCAGTACTTC
TRBV7-2	-	TRBJ2-2	-	CASSFQQGGELFF	TGTGCCAGCAGCTTCCAACAGGGCGGGGAGCTGTTTTTT
TRBV6-2/TRBV6-3	TRBD2	TRBJ2-6	-	CASSFGSGGAGANVLTF	TGTGCCAGCAGTTTCGGTAGCGGGGGCGCTGGGGCCAACGTCCTGACTTTC
TRBV12-5	-	TRBJ1-1	-	CASGTAPSGAEAFF	TGTGCTAGTGGCACTGCCCCCTCAGGCGCTGAAGCTTTCTTT
TRBV9	-	TRBJ2-2	-	CASSEGVSSGELFF	TGTGCCAGCAGCGAGGGGGTTAGTTCCGGGGAGCTGTTTTTT
TRBV6-2/TRBV6-3	-	TRBJ2-1	-	CASSLEHEQFF	TGTGCCAGCAGTTTAGAGCATGAGCAGTTCTTC
TRBV6-5	TRBD1	TRBJ1-2	-	CASSYSYRTGDYGYTF	TGTGCCAGCAGTTACTCTTATCGGACAGGGGACTATGGCTACACCTTC
TRBV10-3	-	TRBJ1-4	-	CAIAQQNEKLFF	TGTGCCATCGCCCAGCAGAATGAAAAACTGTTTTTT
TRBV27	-	TRBJ1-2	-	CASSRGANYGYTF	TGTGCCAGCTCCCGAGGGGCTAACTATGGCTACACCTTC
TRBV5-1	TRBD1	TRBJ2-7	-	CASRGLTGGPYEQYF	TGCGCCAGCCGTGGCCTTACAGGGGGTCCCTACGAGCAGTACTTC
TRBV7-2	TRBD1	TRBJ1-6	-	CASSFNEGGAPLSPLHF	TGTGCCAGCAGCTTCAACGAAGGGGGCGCCCCCCTATCACCCCTCCACTTT
TRBV23-1	-	TRBJ1-1	once	CASSQSSAGSNTEAFF	TGCGCCAGCAGTCAATCGTCGGCAGGGAGTAACACTGAAGCTTTCTTT
TRBV10-3	TRBD2	TRBJ2-5	-	CAISPSGGETQYF	TGTGCCATCAGTCCTAGCGGGGGAGAGACCCAGTACTTC
TRBV27	-	TRBJ2-1	-	CASRPVQEYNEQFF	TGTGCCAGCAGGCCGGTACAGGAGTACAATGAGCAGTTCTTC
TRBV7-9	-	TRBJ2-7	-	CASSLMSRRYEQYF	TGTGCCAGCAGCTTAATGTCGAGGCGCTACGAGCAGTACTTC
TRBV5-6	-	TRBJ1-4	-	CASSRTGVSTNEKLFF	TGTGCCAGCAGCAGGACGGGGGTTTCAACTAATGAAAAACTGTTTTTT
TRBV10-3	-	TRBJ2-3	-	CAISESTSSDTQYF	TGTGCCATCAGTGAGTCGACTAGTTCTGATACGCAGTATTTT
TRBV29-1	-	TRBJ1-2	-	CSVDTGFLSGYTF	TGCAGCGTTGATACAGGATTCCTCAGTGGCTACACCTTC
TRBV6-5	TRBD1	TRBJ1-2	-	CASRSNRGGYGYTF	TGTGCCAGCAGAAGCAACAGGGGAGGCTATGGCTACACCTTC
TRBV2	TRBD2	TRBJ2-2	-	CASSDRGGVTTGELFF	TGTGCCAGCAGTGACCGCGGGGGGGTAACCACCGGGGAGCTGTTTTTT
TRBV5-1	-	TRBJ2-3	-	CASSLGLPATDTQYF	TGCGCCAGCAGCTTGGGACTCCCAGCCACAGATACGCAGTATTTT
TRBV5-4	-	TRBJ1-4	-	CASSTPGPGEKLFF	TGTGCCAGCAGCACCCCCGGGCCAGGAGAAAAACTGTTTTTT
TRBV6-4	-	TRBJ2-5	-	CATSGEQETQYF	TGTGCCACCTCAGGGGAACAAGAGACCCAGTACTTC
TRBV5-1	-	TRBJ1-2	-	CASSPGLIGAGGGYTF	TGCGCCAGCAGCCCCGGCCTTATAGGGGCAGGAGGCGGCTACACCTTC
TRBV10-3	TRBD2	TRBJ2-1	-	CAIRGGNEQFF	TGTGCCATCCGGGGGGGGAATGAGCAGTTCTTC